These 2 T cell receptor beta chains were sequenced from one sample in a study of identical twins. TCRdb used MiXCR to reprocess the 5' RACE reads, holding one entry per CDR3 protein. The table records around 1.7 million distinct CDR3 sequences, around a third of them present only once. Sequenced sample: cord blood. The receptors derive from a newborn girl in good health.

The rearrangement uses TRBV3-1 and TRBJ2-5; D is perhaps TRBD1 or TRBD2 (5 bases each). The J call may be mistaken, given a closer DNA end match to TRBJ2-7. The germline V gene has CDR1 LGHDT and CDR2 YNNKEL (reference sequence). The CDR3 runs to 15 residues. The CDR3 sequence: CASSQDGTLLYEQYF. CDR3 in DNA: TGTGCCAGCAGCCAAGACGGGACCTTATTATACGAGCAGTACTTC.

In this sample, this clonotype turned up a few times. The J gene is TRBJ2-1, the V gene TRBV19, with D possibly being TRBD2 (6 bases). This CDR3 is 14 amino acids long. CDR1 and CDR2 (germline): LNHDA, SQIVND (reference sequence). V was shortened by 1 base and J by 5 bases, with 9 bases between the two germline ends. The CDR3, as DNA: TGTGCCAGTAGTATAGCGGGAGTCCACAATGAGCAGTTCTTC. This gives the protein CASSIAGVHNEQFF.